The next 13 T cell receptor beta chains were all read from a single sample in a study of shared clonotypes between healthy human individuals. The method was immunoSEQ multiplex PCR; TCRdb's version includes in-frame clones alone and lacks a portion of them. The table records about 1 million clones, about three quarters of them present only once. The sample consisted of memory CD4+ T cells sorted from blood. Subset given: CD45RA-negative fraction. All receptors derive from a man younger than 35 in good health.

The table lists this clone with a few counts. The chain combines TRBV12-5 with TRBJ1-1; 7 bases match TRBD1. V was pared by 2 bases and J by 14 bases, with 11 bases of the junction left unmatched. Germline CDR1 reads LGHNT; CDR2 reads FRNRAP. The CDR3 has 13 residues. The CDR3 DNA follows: TGTGCTAGTGGTTTGCCCCTAACAGGGGAGGAATTCTTT. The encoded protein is CASGLPLTGEEFF.

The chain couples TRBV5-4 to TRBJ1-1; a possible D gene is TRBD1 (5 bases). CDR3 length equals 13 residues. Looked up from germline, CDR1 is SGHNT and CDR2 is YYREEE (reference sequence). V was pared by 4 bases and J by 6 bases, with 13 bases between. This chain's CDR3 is CASSGWGGAEAFF. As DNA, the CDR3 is TGTGCCAGCAGCGGCTGGGGGGGGGCTGAAGCTTTCTTT.

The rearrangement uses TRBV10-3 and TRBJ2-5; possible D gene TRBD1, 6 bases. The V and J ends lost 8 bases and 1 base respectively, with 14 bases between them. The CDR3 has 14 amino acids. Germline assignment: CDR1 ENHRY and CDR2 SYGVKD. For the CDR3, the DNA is TGTGCCATCTGGGTGGGGGCTTCCCAAGAGACCCAGTACTTC. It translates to CAIWVGASQETQYF.

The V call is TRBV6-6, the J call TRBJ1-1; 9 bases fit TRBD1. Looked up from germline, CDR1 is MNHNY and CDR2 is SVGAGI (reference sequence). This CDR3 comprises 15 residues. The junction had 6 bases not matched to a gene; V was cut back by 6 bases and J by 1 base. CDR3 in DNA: TGTGCCAGCAGCGGACGGACAGGGGCGAACACTGAAGCTTTCTTT. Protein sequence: CASSGRTGANTEAFF.

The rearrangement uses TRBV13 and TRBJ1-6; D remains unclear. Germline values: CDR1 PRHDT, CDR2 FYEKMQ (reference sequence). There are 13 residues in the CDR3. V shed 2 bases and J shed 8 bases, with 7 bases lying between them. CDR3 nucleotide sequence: TGTGCCAGCAGCTTACGGGTGGATTCACCCCTCCACTTT. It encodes CASSLRVDSPLHF. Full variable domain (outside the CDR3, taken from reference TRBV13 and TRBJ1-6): AAGVIQSPRHLIKEKRETATLKCYPIPRHDTVYWYQQGPGQDPQFLISFYEKMQSDKGSIPDRFSAQQFSDYHSELNMSSLELGDSALYFCASSLRVDSPLHFGNGTRLTVT.

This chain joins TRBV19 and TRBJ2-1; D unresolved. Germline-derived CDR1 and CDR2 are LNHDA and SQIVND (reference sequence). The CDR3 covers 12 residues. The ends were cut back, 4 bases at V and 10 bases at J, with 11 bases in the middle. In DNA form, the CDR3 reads TGTGCCAGTAGTACAGTCCCACGGGAGCAGTTCTTC. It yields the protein CASSTVPREQFF.

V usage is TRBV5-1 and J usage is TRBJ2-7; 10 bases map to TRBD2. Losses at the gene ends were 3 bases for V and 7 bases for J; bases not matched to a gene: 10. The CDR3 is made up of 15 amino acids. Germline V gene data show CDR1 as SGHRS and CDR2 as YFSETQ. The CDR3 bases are TGCGCCAGCAGCTGGGGTCCTAGCGGGGGTCGTGAGCAGTACTTC. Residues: CASSWGPSGGREQYF.

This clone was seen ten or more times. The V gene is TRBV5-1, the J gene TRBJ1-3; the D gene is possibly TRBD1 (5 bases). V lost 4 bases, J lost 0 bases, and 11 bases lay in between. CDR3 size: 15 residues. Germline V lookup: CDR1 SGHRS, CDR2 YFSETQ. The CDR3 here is CASSLDRYSGNTIYF. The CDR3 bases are TGCGCCAGCAGCCTTGACAGATACTCTGGAAACACCATATATTTT.

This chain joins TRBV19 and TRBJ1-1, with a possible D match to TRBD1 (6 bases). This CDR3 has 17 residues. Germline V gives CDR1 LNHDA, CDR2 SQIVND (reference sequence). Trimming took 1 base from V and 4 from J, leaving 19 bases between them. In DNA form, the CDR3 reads TGTGCCAGTAGTATAGGGGGCAGGGGCGTTTTGGGCACTGAAGCTTTCTTT. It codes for CASSIGGRGVLGTEAFF.

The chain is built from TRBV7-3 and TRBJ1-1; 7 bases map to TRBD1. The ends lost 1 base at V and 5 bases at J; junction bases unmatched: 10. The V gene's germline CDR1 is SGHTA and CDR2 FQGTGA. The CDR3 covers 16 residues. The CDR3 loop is CASSLNPTGAGTEAFF. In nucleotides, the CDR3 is TGTGCCAGCAGCTTAAACCCCACAGGGGCCGGGACTGAAGCTTTCTTT.

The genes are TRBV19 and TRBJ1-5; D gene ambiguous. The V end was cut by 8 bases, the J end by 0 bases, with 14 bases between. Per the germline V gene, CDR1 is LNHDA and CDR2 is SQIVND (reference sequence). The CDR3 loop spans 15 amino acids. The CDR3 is CASAALLFSNQPQHF. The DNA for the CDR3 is TGTGCCAGTGCAGCTCTCCTATTTAGCAATCAGCCCCAGCATTTT. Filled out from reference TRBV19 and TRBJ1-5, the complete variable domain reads DGGITQSPKYLFRKEGQNVTLSCEQNLNHDAMYWYRQDPGQGLRLIYYSQIVNDFQKGDIAEGYSVSREKKESFPLTVTSAQKNPTAFYLCASAALLFSNQPQHFGDGTRLSIL.

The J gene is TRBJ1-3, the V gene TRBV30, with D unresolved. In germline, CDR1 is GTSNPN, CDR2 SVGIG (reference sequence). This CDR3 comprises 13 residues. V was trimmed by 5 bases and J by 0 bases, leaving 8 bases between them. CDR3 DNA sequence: TGTGCCTGGTTCCGGGCCTCTGGAAACACCATATATTTT. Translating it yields CAWFRASGNTIYF. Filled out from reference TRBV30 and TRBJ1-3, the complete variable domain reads SQTIHQWPATLVQPVGSPLSLECTVEGTSNPNLYWYRQAAGRGLQLLFYSVGIGQISSEVPQNLSASRPQDRQFILSSKKLLLSDSGFYLCAWFRASGNTIYFGEGSWLTVV.

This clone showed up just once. The CDR3 sequence: CASSWDNSYEQYF. The CDR3, as DNA: TGCGCCAGCAGCTGGGACAACTCCTACGAGCAGTACTTC. The chain combines TRBV5-1 with TRBJ2-7; TRBD1 is a possible D gene (6 bases). V was trimmed by 3 bases and J by 0 bases, leaving 7 bases between them. CDR3 length equals 13 residues. Germline CDR1 SGHRS, CDR2 YFSETQ.